This T cell receptor (beta chain) was profiled in a study of cytomegalovirus exposure and HLA in healthy donors. Study-level points and caveats: With DRB1 most and HLA-C fewest, TCR association rates differed between HLA loci in a later analysis. The authors excluded some V segments, including TRBV6-2 and TRBV6-3, as indistinguishable.

Germline lookup yields CDR1 SGHTA and CDR2 FQGNSA. The CDR3 contains 13 residues. The V and J ends lost 8 bases and 4 bases, in that order; junction bases with no gene match: 7. A multiplex PCR was run with 60 Vbeta primers and 13 Jbeta primers. The table came from immunoSEQ multiplex PCR; TCRdb's copy has only in-frame clones and leaves some out. This table has over 30,000 clones, about 79% appearing once. The donors (healthy individuals) were bone marrow donors. Comments on this clone: Its specificity is unknown.

The TCR originated in a woman under 30 in good health and CMV-seronegative. Sequencing was performed on PBMCs. V gene TRBV7-2 combines with J gene TRBJ2-5, with 7 positions matching TRBD1. CDR3 amino acids: CASGRDRTETQYF. CDR3 sequence (DNA): TGTGCCAGCGGACGGGACAGAACAGAGACCCAGTACTTC.